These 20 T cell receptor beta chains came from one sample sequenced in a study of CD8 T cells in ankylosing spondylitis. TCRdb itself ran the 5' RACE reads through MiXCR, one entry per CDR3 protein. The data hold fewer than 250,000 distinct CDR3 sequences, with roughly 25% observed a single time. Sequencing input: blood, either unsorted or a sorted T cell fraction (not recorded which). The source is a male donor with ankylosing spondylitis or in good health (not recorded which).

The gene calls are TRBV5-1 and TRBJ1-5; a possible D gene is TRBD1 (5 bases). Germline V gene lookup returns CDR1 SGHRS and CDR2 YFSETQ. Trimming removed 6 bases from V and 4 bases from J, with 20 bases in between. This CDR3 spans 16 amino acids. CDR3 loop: CASKNPGRWANQPQHF. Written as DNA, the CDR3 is TGCGCCAGCAAAAATCCGGGACGGTGGGCAAATCAGCCCCAGCATTTT. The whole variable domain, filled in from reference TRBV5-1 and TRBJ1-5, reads KAGVTQTPRYLIKTRGQQVTLSCSPISGHRSVSWYQQTPGQGLQFLFEYFSETQRNKGNFPGRFSGRQFSNSRSEMNVSTLELGDSALYLCASKNPGRWANQPQHFGDGTRLSIL.

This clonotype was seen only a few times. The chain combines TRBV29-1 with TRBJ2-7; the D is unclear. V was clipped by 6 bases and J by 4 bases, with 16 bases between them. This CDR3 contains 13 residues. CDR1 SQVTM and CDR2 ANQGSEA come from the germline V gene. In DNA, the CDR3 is TGCAGCGTCGCGGACGGCCGTGAGTACGAGCAGTACTTC. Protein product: CSVADGREYEQYF.

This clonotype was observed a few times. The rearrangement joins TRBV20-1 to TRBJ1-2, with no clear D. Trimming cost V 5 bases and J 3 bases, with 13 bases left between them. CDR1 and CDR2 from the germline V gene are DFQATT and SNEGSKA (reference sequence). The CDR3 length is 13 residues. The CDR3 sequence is CSAVSGSDYGYTF. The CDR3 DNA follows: TGCAGTGCTGTTAGCGGCTCCGACTATGGCTACACCTTC.

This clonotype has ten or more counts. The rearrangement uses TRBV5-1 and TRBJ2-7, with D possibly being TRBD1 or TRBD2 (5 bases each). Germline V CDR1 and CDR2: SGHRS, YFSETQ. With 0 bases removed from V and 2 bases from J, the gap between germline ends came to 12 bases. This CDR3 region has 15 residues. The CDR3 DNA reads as TGCGCCAGCAGCTTGGGGCAGGGACGCCCCTACGAGCAGTACTTC. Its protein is CASSLGQGRPYEQYF.

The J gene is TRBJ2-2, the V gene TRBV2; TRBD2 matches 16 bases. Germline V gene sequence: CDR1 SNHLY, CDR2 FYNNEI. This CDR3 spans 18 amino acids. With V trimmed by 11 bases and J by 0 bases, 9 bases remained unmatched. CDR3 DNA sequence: TGTGCCTTCAGAGGGACTAGCGGGAGGGCCTCGAACACCGGGGAGCTGTTTTTT. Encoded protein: CAFRGTSGRASNTGELFF.

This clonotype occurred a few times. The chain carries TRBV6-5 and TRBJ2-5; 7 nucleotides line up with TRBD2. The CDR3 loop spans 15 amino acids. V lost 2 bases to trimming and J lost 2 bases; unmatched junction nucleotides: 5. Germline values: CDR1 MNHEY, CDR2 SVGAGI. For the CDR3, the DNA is TGTGCCAGCAGTTACATGGCGGGAGCTCAAGAGACCCAGTACTTC. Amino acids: CASSYMAGAQETQYF.

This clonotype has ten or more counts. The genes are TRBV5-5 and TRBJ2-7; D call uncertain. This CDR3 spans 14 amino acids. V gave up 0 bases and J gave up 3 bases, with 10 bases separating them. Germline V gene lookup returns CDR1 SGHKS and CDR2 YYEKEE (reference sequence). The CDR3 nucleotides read TGTGCCAGCAGCTTGGAAGGCACGGGCTACGAGCAGTACTTC. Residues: CASSLEGTGYEQYF. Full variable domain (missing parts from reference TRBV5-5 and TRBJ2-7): DAGVTQSPTHLIKTRGQQVTLRCSPISGHKSVSWYQQVLGQGPQFIFQYYEKEERGRGNFPDRFSARQFPNYSSELNVNALLLGDSALYLCASSLEGTGYEQYFGPGTRLTVT.

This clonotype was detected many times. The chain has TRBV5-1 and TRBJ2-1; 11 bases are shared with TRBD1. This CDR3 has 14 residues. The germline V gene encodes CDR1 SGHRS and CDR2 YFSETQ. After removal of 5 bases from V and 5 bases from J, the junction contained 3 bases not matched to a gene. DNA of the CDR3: TGCGCCAGCAGGGGACAGGGGGTAAACAATGAGCAGTTCTTC. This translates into CASRGQGVNNEQFF.

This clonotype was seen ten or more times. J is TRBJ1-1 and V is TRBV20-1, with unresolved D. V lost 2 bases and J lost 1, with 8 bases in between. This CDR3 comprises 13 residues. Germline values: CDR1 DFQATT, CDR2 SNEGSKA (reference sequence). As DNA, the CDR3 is TGCAGTGCTAGAAGTCGGAGGAACACTGAAGCTTTCTTT. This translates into CSARSRRNTEAFF.

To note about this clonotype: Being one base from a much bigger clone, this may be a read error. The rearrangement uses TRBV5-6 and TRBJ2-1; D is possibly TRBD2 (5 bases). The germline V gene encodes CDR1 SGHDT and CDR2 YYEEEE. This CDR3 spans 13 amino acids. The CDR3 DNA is TGTGTCAGCAGCTTTGGACTCTACAATGAGCAGTTCTTC. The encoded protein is CVSSFGLYNEQFF. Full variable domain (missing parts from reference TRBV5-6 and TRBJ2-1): DAGVTQSPTHLIKTRGQQVTLRCSPKSGHDTVSWYQQALGQGPQFIFQYYEEEERQRGNFPDRFSGHQFPNYSSELNVNALLLGDSALYLCVSSFGLYNEQFFGPGTRLTVL.

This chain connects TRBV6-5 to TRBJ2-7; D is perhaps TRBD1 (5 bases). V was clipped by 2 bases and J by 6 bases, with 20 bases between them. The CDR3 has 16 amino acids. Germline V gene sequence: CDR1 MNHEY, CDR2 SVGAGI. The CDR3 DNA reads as TGTGCCAGCAGTTACGGGCATGCAGGGCCGGGTACCGAGCAGTACTTC. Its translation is CASSYGHAGPGTEQYF.

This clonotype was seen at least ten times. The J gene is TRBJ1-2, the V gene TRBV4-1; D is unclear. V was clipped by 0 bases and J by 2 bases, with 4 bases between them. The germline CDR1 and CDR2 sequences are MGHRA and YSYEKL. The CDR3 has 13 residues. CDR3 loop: CASSQDGNYGYTF. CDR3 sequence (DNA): TGCGCCAGCAGCCAAGATGGGAACTATGGCTACACCTTC.

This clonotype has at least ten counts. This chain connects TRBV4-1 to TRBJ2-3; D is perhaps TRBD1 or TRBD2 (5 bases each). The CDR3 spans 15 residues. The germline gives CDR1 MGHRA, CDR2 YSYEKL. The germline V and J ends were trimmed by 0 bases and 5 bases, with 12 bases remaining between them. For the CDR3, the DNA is TGCGCCAGCAGCCAAGATCACCGGGGCGAAGATACGCAGTATTTT. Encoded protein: CASSQDHRGEDTQYF.

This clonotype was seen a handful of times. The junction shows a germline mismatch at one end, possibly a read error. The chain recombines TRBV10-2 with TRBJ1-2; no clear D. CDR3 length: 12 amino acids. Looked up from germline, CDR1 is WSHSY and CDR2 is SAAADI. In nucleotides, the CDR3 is TGCGCCAGCAGTGAGGCCCTTGATGGCTACGCCTTC. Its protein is CASSEALDGYAF.

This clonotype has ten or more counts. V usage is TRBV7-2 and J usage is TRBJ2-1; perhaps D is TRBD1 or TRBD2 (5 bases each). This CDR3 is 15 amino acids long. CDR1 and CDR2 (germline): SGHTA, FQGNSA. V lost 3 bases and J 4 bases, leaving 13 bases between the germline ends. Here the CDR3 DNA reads TGTGCCAGCAGCTTTCGGATGGGACCTTACAATGAGCAGTTCTTC. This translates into CASSFRMGPYNEQFF.

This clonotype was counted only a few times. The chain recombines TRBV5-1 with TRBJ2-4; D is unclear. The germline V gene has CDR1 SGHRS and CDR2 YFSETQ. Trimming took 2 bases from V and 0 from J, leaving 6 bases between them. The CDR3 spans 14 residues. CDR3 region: CASSLDVAKNIQYF. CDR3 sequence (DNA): TGCGCCAGCAGCTTAGATGTAGCCAAAAACATTCAGTACTTC.

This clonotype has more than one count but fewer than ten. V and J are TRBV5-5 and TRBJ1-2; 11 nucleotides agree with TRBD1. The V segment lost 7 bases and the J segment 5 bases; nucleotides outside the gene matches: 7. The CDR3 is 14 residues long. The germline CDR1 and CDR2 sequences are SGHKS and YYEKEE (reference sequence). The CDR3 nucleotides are TGTGCCAGCGTACGGACAGGGGGCAAATATGGCTACACCTTC. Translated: CASVRTGGKYGYTF.

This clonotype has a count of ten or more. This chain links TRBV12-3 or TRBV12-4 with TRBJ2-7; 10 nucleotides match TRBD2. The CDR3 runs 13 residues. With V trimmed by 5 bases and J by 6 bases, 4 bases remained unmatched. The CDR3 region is CASSGLAESEQYF. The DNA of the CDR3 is TGTGCCAGCAGTGGACTAGCGGAAAGCGAGCAGTACTTC.

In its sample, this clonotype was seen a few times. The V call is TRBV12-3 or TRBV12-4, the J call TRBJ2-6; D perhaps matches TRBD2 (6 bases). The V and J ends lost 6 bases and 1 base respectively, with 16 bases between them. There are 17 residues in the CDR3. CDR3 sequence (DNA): TGTGCCAGCAGATATGGGACTTTGTTATCTGGGGCCAACGTCCTGACTTTC. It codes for CASRYGTLLSGANVLTF.

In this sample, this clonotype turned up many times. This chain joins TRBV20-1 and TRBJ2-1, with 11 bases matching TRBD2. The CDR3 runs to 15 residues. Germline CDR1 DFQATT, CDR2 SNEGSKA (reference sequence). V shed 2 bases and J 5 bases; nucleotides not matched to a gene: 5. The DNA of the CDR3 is TGCAGTGCTAGATTAGCGGGAGGGCCCGACAATGAGCAGTTCTTC. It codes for CSARLAGGPDNEQFF.